This T cell receptor (beta chain) was recorded in a study of CD8 T cells in Susac syndrome. When the RNA was reverse transcribed, random hexamers were used with an input of roughly 0.5 to 1 ug. TCRdb recomputed calls from the immunoSEQ multiplex PCR reads with MiXCR, one row per CDR3 protein. Of 150,000 to 200,000 distinct CDR3 sequences in the sample, 85% to 95% were seen once. V shed 3 bases and J shed 0 bases, with 16 bases lying between them. Germline CDR1 and CDR2: SGDLS and YYNGEE. This CDR3 is built from 17 residues. Isolation of CD8+ and CD4+ T cells was performed negatively, whereas enrichment of TEMRA cells was done by FACS.

Sequencing was carried out using CD8+ T cells from PBMCs. The gene calls are TRBV9 and TRBJ2-1; possibly TRBD2 for D (5 bases). This sequence originates from a human donor with multiple sclerosis. In DNA form, the CDR3 reads TGTGCCAGCAGCGCCGCACCTAGCATCCGCTCCTACAATGAGCAGTTCTTC. Residues: CASSAAPSIRSYNEQFF.